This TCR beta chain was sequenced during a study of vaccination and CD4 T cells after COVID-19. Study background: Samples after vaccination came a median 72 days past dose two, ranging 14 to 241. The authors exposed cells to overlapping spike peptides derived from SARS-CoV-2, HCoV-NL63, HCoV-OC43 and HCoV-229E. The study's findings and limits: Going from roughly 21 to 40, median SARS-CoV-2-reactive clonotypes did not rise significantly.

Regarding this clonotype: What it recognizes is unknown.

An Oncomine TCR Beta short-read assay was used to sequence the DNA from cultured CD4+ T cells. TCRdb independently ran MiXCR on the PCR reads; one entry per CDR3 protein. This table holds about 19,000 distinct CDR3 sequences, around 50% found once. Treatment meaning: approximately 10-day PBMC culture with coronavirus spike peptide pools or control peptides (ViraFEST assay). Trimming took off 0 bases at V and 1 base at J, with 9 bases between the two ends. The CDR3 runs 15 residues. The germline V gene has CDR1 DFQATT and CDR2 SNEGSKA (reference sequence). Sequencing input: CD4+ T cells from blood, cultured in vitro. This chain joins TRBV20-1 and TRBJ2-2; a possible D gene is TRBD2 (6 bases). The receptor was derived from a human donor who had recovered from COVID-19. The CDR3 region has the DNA TGCAGTGCTAGAGAACCGGGACTGAACACCGGGGAGCTGTTTTTT. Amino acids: CSAREPGLNTGELFF.